Described below is a single T cell receptor beta chain sequence and its context. The source of the PBMCs was approximately 10 ml of fresh peripheral blood. This sample stems from a study of Graves' ophthalmopathy and Graves' hyperthyroidism. RNA transcripts were the template, and TCR beta CDR3 regions were amplified from them. RT-PCR in the first round used HTBI primers; a second-round multiplex PCR followed. Each CDR3 protein gets one entry after TCRdb re-called the multiplex PCR reads with MiXCR. The sample lists roughly 700,000 distinct CDR3 sequences, roughly two fifths occurring once. CDR3 length: 15 amino acids. Germline CDR1 MNHNY, CDR2 SVGAGI (reference sequence). V was clipped by 2 bases and J by 4 bases, with 12 bases between them.

The specimen sequenced was peripheral blood. This TCR was recovered from an adult man with Graves' ophthalmopathy. The chain has TRBV6-6 and TRBJ1-3; no clear D. DNA of the CDR3: TGTGCCAGCAGTTACCCCGGGATAGAAGGAAACACCATATATTTT. As protein: CASSYPGIEGNTIYF.